These 8 T cell receptor beta chains originate from one sample sequenced in a study of blood T cell repertoires in COVID-19. Data came from immunoSEQ multiplex PCR; TCRdb stores just in-frame clones and leaves some out. This sample has about 180,000 clones, with about 83% found just once. What was sequenced was PBMCs or T cells enriched from blood (not recorded which). The receptors here all came from a woman aged 25-40 years who had recovered from COVID-19.

The rearrangement links TRBV20-1 to TRBJ2-7, with D unresolved. Trimming removed 6 bases from V and 2 bases from J, with 8 bases in between. Per germline, CDR1 DFQATT and CDR2 SNEGSKA (reference sequence). CDR3 length equals 11 residues. This CDR3 reads CSAEQPYEQYF. CDR3 DNA sequence: TGCAGTGCCGAACAACCCTACGAGCAGTACTTC.

The chain joins TRBV6-5 to TRBJ2-2; 7 nucleotides agree with TRBD1. V shed 4 bases and J 4 bases; nucleotides not matched to a gene: 9. The CDR3 sequence is 16 residues long. Germline CDR1 reads MNHEY; CDR2 reads SVGAGI. This CDR3 reads CASSSLKQGFTGELFF. The CDR3 region has the DNA TGTGCCAGCAGTTCCCTCAAACAGGGGTTCACCGGGGAGCTGTTTTTT.

V usage is TRBV2 and J usage is TRBJ1-5, with TRBD1 as a possible D gene (5 bases). This CDR3 contains 15 residues. The V and J ends lost 5 bases and 1 base respectively, with 12 bases between them. Germline lookup yields CDR1 SNHLY and CDR2 FYNNEI. The CDR3: CASSRLDTSNQPQHF. The DNA of the CDR3 is TGTGCCAGCAGTCGCTTGGACACCAGCAATCAGCCCCAGCATTTT.

The chain is built from TRBV29-1 and TRBJ1-1, with 9 bases fitting TRBD1. Trimming at V came to 6 bases and at J to 5 bases, leaving 7 bases not matched to a gene. CDR1 is SQVTM and CDR2 is ANQGSEA in the germline V gene. CDR3 length equals 13 residues. CDR3 in amino acids: CSVQGQGGTEAFF. CDR3 bases: TGCAGCGTGCAGGGACAGGGTGGGACTGAAGCTTTCTTT.

The chain is built from TRBV6-5 and TRBJ1-4; 9 nucleotides align to TRBD1. Per germline, CDR1 MNHEY and CDR2 SVGAGI. The trim removed 6 bases at V and 8 bases at J, leaving 7 bases unmatched. The CDR3 extends over 14 amino acids. CDR3 nucleotides: TGTGCCAGCAGCGGTCCCGGGACAGGGGAAAAACTGTTTTTT. Encoded protein: CASSGPGTGEKLFF.

The chain recombines TRBV28 with TRBJ1-6; no definite D call. From germline, CDR1 is MDHEN and CDR2 SYDVKM. The length of the CDR3 is 11 residues. Trimming took 3 bases from V and 10 from J, leaving 4 bases between them. In DNA, the CDR3 is TGTGCCAGCAGTTTTAGATCACCCCTCCACTTT. This gives the protein CASSFRSPLHF.

This chain connects TRBV9 to TRBJ1-2; D is undetermined. V was pared by 2 bases and J by 1 base, with 6 bases between. Germline V gene lookup returns CDR1 SGDLS and CDR2 YYNGEE. The CDR3 loop spans 13 amino acids. CDR3 DNA sequence: TGTGCCAGCAGCGTCACACGTAACTATGGCTACACCTTC. Encoded protein: CASSVTRNYGYTF.

The chain carries TRBV11-1 and TRBJ1-1; D gene uncertain. Germline values: CDR1 SGHAT, CDR2 FQDESV (reference sequence). Trimming removed 4 bases from V and 11 bases from J, with 14 bases in between. The CDR3 is 12 amino acids. The CDR3 DNA reads as TGTGCCAGCAGCTCGGCGGGCACCCGGGCTTTCTTT. Protein sequence: CASSSAGTRAFF.